Presented here are 32 T cell receptor beta chains from one specimen sequenced in a study of metastatic and nonmetastatic thyroid tumors. Patients underwent thyroid surgery, and none had received any treatment before it. TCRdb reanalyzed the PCR reads with MiXCR. The sample records roughly 35,000 clones, 35% to 40% being singletons. What was sequenced was tumor tissue. The receptor source for this set is a female donor with papillary thyroid cancer or a benign thyroid nodule (not recorded which). Some clones in this sample may be carry-over from other donors' samples.

The chain links TRBV5-5 to TRBJ2-2, with D perhaps matching TRBD1 (6 bases). This CDR3 spans 14 amino acids. V lost 5 bases to trimming and J lost 2 bases, with 10 bases between them. CDR1 SGHKS and CDR2 YYEKEE come from the germline V gene (reference sequence). CDR3 sequence reads: CASRWGHNTGELFF. The CDR3 DNA is TGTGCCAGCAGATGGGGACACAACACCGGGGAGCTGTTTTTT.

This chain uses TRBV6-2 or TRBV6-3 with TRBJ2-2; D unresolved. CDR1 is MNHEY and CDR2 is SVGEGT in the germline V gene. The V gene lost 11 bases and the J gene lost 4 bases, with 11 bases spanning the gap. CDR3 size: 12 residues. CDR3 DNA: TGTGCCGGCCGGAAAGGCACCGGGGAGCTGTTTTTT. Its protein is CAGRKGTGELFF.

This clone showed up just a few times. This chain joins TRBV19 and TRBJ1-5; D is perhaps TRBD1 (6 bases). V was pared by 3 bases and J by 4 bases, with 16 bases between. The CDR3 is 16 amino acids. Germline CDR1 LNHDA, CDR2 SQIVND (reference sequence). This CDR3 reads CASSIGNPGANQPQHF. In DNA, the CDR3 is TGTGCCAGTAGTATTGGGAATCCGGGGGCTAATCAGCCCCAGCATTTT.

The chain recombines TRBV6-1 with TRBJ1-2; D might be TRBD1 (5 bases). The CDR3 spans 12 residues. Trimming pared 7 bases from V and 7 bases from J, leaving 13 bases between. The germline V gene encodes CDR1 MNHNS and CDR2 SASEGT. The CDR3 loop reads CASIHGTTGYTF. The DNA for the CDR3 is TGTGCCAGCATTCACGGGACCACTGGCTACACCTTC.

The chain employs TRBV11-2 and TRBJ1-1; 8 positions agree with TRBD1. CDR3 size: 15 residues. From germline, CDR1 is SGHAT and CDR2 FQNNGV. Losses at the gene ends were 3 bases for V and 4 bases for J; bases not matched to a gene: 7. Written as DNA, the CDR3 is TGTGCCAGCAGCTTCTCTCGAACAGGGGGCACTGAAGCTTTCTTT. Translated, it gives CASSFSRTGGTEAFF.

This clone occurred a few times. This sequence joins TRBV11-2 and TRBJ1-2; D is ambiguous. This CDR3 is built from 14 residues. Trimming left V 5 bases short and J 5 bases short, with 15 bases between. CDR1 is SGHAT, CDR2 FQNNGV, per germline. CDR3 bases: TGTGCCAGCAGCGGATCGAGGCAGGCTTATGGCTACACCTTC. It encodes CASSGSRQAYGYTF.

The chain uses TRBV6-1 and TRBJ1-3, with unresolved D. The CDR3 totals 15 residues. The germline gives CDR1 MNHNS, CDR2 SASEGT. Between the trimmed V and J ends, which lost 4 bases and 0 bases, there was a span of 10 bases. The CDR3 spells CASSAARNSGNTIYF. CDR3 in DNA: TGTGCCAGCAGTGCAGCACGAAACTCTGGAAACACCATATATTTT.

By proportion, this clone is medium-sized (0.01 to 0.1%). The V gene is TRBV6-1, the J gene TRBJ2-2; no clear D gene. The germline V and J ends were trimmed by 7 bases and 8 bases, with 14 bases remaining between them. CDR3 length: 13 residues. CDR1 is MNHNS and CDR2 is SASEGT in the germline V gene. CDR3 nucleotides: TGTGCCAGCATTTTTCAGGTTGAGGGGGAGCTGTTTTTT. Its translation: CASIFQVEGELFF.

This chain uses TRBV19 with TRBJ1-2; 7 bases map to TRBD1. The CDR3 extends over 15 amino acids. Germline-derived CDR1 and CDR2 are LNHDA and SQIVND (reference sequence). Trimming cost V 7 bases and J 1 base; bases outside gene matches: 9. CDR3 in DNA: TGTGCCAGTAATAGTTTGGGACAGCTTAACTATGGCTACACCTTC. As protein: CASNSLGQLNYGYTF.

V usage is TRBV27 and J usage is TRBJ2-1; 8 bases map to TRBD1. The germline CDR1 and CDR2 sequences are MNHEY and SMNVEV (reference sequence). The J segment lost 10 bases and the V segment lost 6 bases, leaving 2 bases of the junction unmatched. The CDR3 contains 11 residues. In DNA, the CDR3 is TGTGCCAGCAGCGGACAGGGCGAGCAGTTCTTC. It translates to CASSGQGEQFF.

This clone was detected a few times. V usage is TRBV6-2 or TRBV6-3 and J usage is TRBJ1-2; TRBD1 might be the D (5 bases). With 2 bases removed from V and 4 bases from J, the gap between germline ends came to 8 bases. Germline-derived CDR1 and CDR2 are MNHEY and SVGEGT. The CDR3 contains 13 residues. CDR3 in amino acids: CASSYVGAYGYTF. In DNA, the CDR3 is TGTGCCAGCAGTTACGTCGGGGCCTATGGCTACACCTTC.

This clone was observed a few times. The chain's CDR3 is CASSLYPPDSAETQYF. The DNA for the CDR3 is TGTGCCAGCAGTTTATACCCCCCAGATTCCGCAGAGACCCAGTACTTC. This chain links TRBV27 with TRBJ2-5; D ambiguous. The germline CDR1 and CDR2 sequences are MNHEY and SMNVEV (reference sequence). This CDR3 is built from 16 residues. The V gene lost 1 base and the J gene lost 4 bases, with 16 bases spanning the gap.

Only a few counts were recorded for this clone. The rearrangement uses TRBV6-1 and TRBJ1-5; the D is unclear. Per the germline V gene, CDR1 is MNHNS and CDR2 is SASEGT. The CDR3 length is 15 residues. V lost 0 bases and J 4 bases, leaving 10 bases between the germline ends. CDR3 sequence (DNA): TGTGCCAGCAGTGAAGCTTCCCGGTTAAATCAGCCCCAGCATTTT. This sequence encodes CASSEASRLNQPQHF.

This chain joins TRBV15 and TRBJ1-5, with TRBD1 matching 7 bases. The V segment lost 3 bases and the J segment 3 bases; nucleotides outside the gene matches: 14. Germline assignment: CDR1 LNHNV and CDR2 YYDKDF (reference sequence). This CDR3 spans 18 amino acids. The CDR3 protein is CATSSTTDGDSLNQPQHF. The DNA of the CDR3 is TGTGCCACCAGCAGTACCACAGACGGGGACAGTCTCAATCAGCCCCAGCATTTT. Full variable domain (remainder filled in from reference TRBV15 and TRBJ1-5): DAMVIQNPRYQVTQFGKPVTLSCSQTLNHNVMYWYQQKSSQAPKLLFHYYDKDFNNEADTPDNFQSRRPNTSFCFLDIRSPGLGDTAMYLCATSSTTDGDSLNQPQHFGDGTRLSIL.

This clone was detected a few times. The gene calls are TRBV6-5 and TRBJ2-2; possibly TRBD2 for D (5 bases). The length of the CDR3 is 14 residues. CDR1 is MNHEY, CDR2 SVGAGI, per germline. Trimming stripped 1 base from V and 5 bases from J, with 8 bases between. The CDR3 sequence is CASSYFRETGELFF. The CDR3 nucleotides are TGTGCCAGCAGTTACTTCCGGGAAACCGGGGAGCTGTTTTTT.

The V call is TRBV5-5, the J call TRBJ1-6; 10 nucleotides match TRBD1. From germline, CDR1 is SGHKS and CDR2 YYEKEE (reference sequence). The CDR3 is made up of 14 amino acids. V was clipped by 3 bases and J by 10 bases; unmatched bases: 4. The CDR3 here is CASSSGQGRSPLHF. The CDR3 region has the DNA TGTGCCAGCAGCTCGGGACAGGGGAGATCACCCCTCCACTTT.

The chain couples TRBV11-1 to TRBJ1-2, with D maybe TRBD1 (6 bases). Germline assignment: CDR1 SGHAT and CDR2 FQDESV (reference sequence). The CDR3 is 16 residues long. V dropped 0 bases and J dropped 7 bases, with 18 bases sitting between them. CDR3 in amino acids: CASSLALGGAVGGYTF. CDR3 DNA: TGTGCCAGCAGCTTAGCCCTGGGGGGGGCGGTTGGTGGCTACACCTTC.

The chain couples TRBV5-1 to TRBJ2-7; TRBD1 might be the D (6 bases). The CDR3 runs 15 residues. The V gene lost 0 bases and the J gene lost 3 bases, with 13 bases spanning the gap. Germline V lookup: CDR1 SGHRS, CDR2 YFSETQ. For the CDR3, the DNA is TGCGCCAGCAGCTTGGCCGGTCGCAGGGGCTACGAGCAGTACTTC. Encoded protein: CASSLAGRRGYEQYF.

The rearrangement joins TRBV20-1 to TRBJ1-1, with D possibly being TRBD1 (5 bases). CDR3 length: 12 amino acids. Trimming stripped 3 bases from V and 4 bases from J, with 9 bases between. Germline V lookup: CDR1 DFQATT, CDR2 SNEGSKA (reference sequence). The CDR3 spells CSAREGRTEAFF. The CDR3 nucleotides are TGCAGTGCTAGGGAGGGGCGCACTGAAGCTTTCTTT.

There are a few counts of this clone. This rearrangement joins TRBV11-2 to TRBJ1-1; the D is unclear. V lost 2 bases and J 6 bases, leaving 4 bases between the germline ends. Germline V gene data show CDR1 as SGHAT and CDR2 as FQNNGV. The CDR3 extends over 11 amino acids. The CDR3 loop reads CASSLSAEAFF. The CDR3, as DNA: TGTGCCAGCAGCTTATCAGCTGAAGCTTTCTTT.

Written as DNA, the CDR3 is TGCAGTGAAGACGGGGGGAGCTCCTACGAGCAGTACTTC. It is translated as CSEDGGSSYEQYF. J is TRBJ2-7 and V is TRBV20-1; 7 positions match TRBD2. This CDR3 comprises 13 residues. In germline, CDR1 is DFQATT, CDR2 SNEGSKA (reference sequence). Trimming cost V 7 bases and J 0 bases; bases outside gene matches: 6.

The V and J genes are TRBV5-3 and TRBJ2-3; 12 nucleotides align to TRBD2. TRBV5-3 belongs to the ORF category, with a function that is uncertain. Trimming at V came to 8 bases and at J to 2 bases, leaving 6 bases not matched to a gene. This CDR3 spans 15 amino acids. CDR3 amino acids: CASKPSGGDTDTQYF. The CDR3 coding sequence is TGTGCCAGTAAACCTAGCGGGGGGGACACAGATACGCAGTATTTT.

The chain combines TRBV6-2 or TRBV6-3 with TRBJ2-7; 9 bases fit TRBD1. There are 15 residues in the CDR3. V gave up 5 bases and J gave up 4 bases; unmatched junction bases: 9. CDR1 is MNHEY, CDR2 SVGEGT, per germline. The CDR3 reads CASSLTQGAGYEQYF. The CDR3 DNA reads as TGTGCCAGCAGTCTCACACAGGGGGCGGGGTACGAGCAGTACTTC.

This chain connects TRBV6-1 to TRBJ2-2; D gene ambiguous. CDR1 and CDR2 (germline): MNHNS, SASEGT. This CDR3 region has 13 residues. V lost 3 bases to trimming and J lost 3 bases, with 5 bases between them. This chain's CDR3 is CASSDADTGELFF. DNA of the CDR3: TGTGCCAGCAGTGACGCGGACACCGGGGAGCTGTTTTTT.

This chain links TRBV12-3 or TRBV12-4 with TRBJ2-7; a possible D gene is TRBD2 (5 bases). This CDR3 is built from 14 residues. V dropped 2 bases and J dropped 2 bases, with 10 bases sitting between them. CDR3 bases: TGTGCCAGCAGTTTAAGGACTCCTACCTACGAGCAGTACTTC. This sequence encodes CASSLRTPTYEQYF.

V usage is TRBV5-4 and J usage is TRBJ1-6; TRBD1 aligns across 7 bases. CDR1 is SGHNT and CDR2 is YYREEE in the germline V gene (reference sequence). V trimming: 0 bases; J trimming: 7 bases; junction bases outside the gene matches: 4. This CDR3 comprises 15 residues. In DNA form, the CDR3 reads TGTGCCAGCAGCTTGGGGACAGGCCCCAATTCACCCCTCCACTTT. As protein: CASSLGTGPNSPLHF.

The chain recombines TRBV5-6 with TRBJ1-6; possibly TRBD1 for D (5 bases). Per the germline V gene, CDR1 is SGHDT and CDR2 is YYEEEE. The CDR3 extends over 14 amino acids. V dropped 5 bases and J dropped 11 bases, with 17 bases sitting between them. CDR3 bases: TGTGCCAGCAGTCCTAGTGCCAGGGAAACACCCCTCCACTTT. Its protein product is CASSPSARETPLHF.

This clone was observed at least ten times. The rearrangement joins TRBV18 to TRBJ1-1; D is uncertain. With 5 bases removed from V and 2 bases from J, the gap between germline ends came to 12 bases. The CDR3 has 14 amino acids. Germline V gene lookup returns CDR1 KGHSH and CDR2 LQKENI. The CDR3 loop is CASSVTYRNTEAFF. The CDR3 DNA reads TGTGCCAGCTCAGTTACATACAGAAACACTGAAGCTTTCTTT.

The chain employs TRBV30 and TRBJ2-3; D may be TRBD1 (6 bases). From germline, CDR1 is GTSNPN and CDR2 SVGIG (reference sequence). V gave up 2 bases and J gave up 4 bases, with 16 bases separating them. This CDR3 is built from 15 residues. The CDR3 DNA reads as TGTGCCTGGAGTCCCGGGACACAGAATCCAGATACGCAGTATTTT. It yields the protein CAWSPGTQNPDTQYF.

This clone occurred a few times. V is TRBV12-3 or TRBV12-4 and J is TRBJ2-2; TRBD1 is a possible D gene (5 bases). This CDR3 is 15 amino acids long. Trimming left V 3 bases short and J 4 bases short, with 12 bases between. The CDR3 region is CASSFSTVTTGELFF. Written as DNA, the CDR3 is TGTGCCAGCAGTTTCTCGACAGTAACCACCGGGGAGCTGTTTTTT.

This sequence joins TRBV5-1 and TRBJ2-2; no clear D gene. In germline, CDR1 is SGHRS, CDR2 YFSETQ. The CDR3 extends over 14 amino acids. V dropped 1 base and J dropped 4 bases, with 8 bases sitting between them. The CDR3 here is CASSLSGSTGELFF. DNA of the CDR3: TGCGCCAGCAGCTTGTCTGGGTCCACCGGGGAGCTGTTTTTT.

This clone occurred once. The rearrangement joins TRBV5-1 to TRBJ2-1, with 10 positions matching TRBD1. Germline loops: CDR1 SGHRS, CDR2 YFSETQ. Losses at the gene ends were 4 bases for V and 5 bases for J; bases not matched to a gene: 6. The CDR3 is 15 amino acids. This chain's CDR3 is CASSQTGGVHNEQFF. CDR3 coding DNA: TGCGCCAGCAGCCAGACAGGGGGCGTCCACAATGAGCAGTTCTTC.